One and the same sample provided the 2 T cell receptor beta chains below, sequenced in a study of blood T cell repertoires in COVID-19. Generated by immunoSEQ multiplex PCR, the TCRdb table keeps only in-frame clones and is missing some. Seen here are under 250,000 clones, nearly 90% observed once, and the top ten hold approximately 3.3%. What was sequenced was peripheral blood. Receptors originate from a man aged 18 to 29 with active or convalescent COVID-19.

The chain carries TRBV6-5 and TRBJ2-1, with TRBD2 as a possible D gene (6 bases). This CDR3 contains 14 residues. The V end was cut by 4 bases, the J end by 4 bases, with 11 bases between. Germline V CDR1 and CDR2: MNHEY, SVGAGI. This CDR3 is CASSSRLGYNEQFF. As DNA, the CDR3 is TGTGCCAGCAGTTCCCGACTAGGATACAATGAGCAGTTCTTC.

The chain has TRBV6-5 and TRBJ1-2; D is unclear. The CDR3 loop spans 14 amino acids. The germline CDR1 and CDR2 sequences are MNHEY and SVGAGI. V lost 9 bases and J 2 bases, leaving 16 bases between the germline ends. CDR3 amino acids: CASDSRGFNYGYTF. CDR3 in DNA: TGTGCCAGTGATTCAAGAGGATTCAACTATGGCTACACCTTC.